The 7 T cell receptor beta chains below were found in one sample sequenced in a study of blood T cell repertoires in COVID-19. Generated by immunoSEQ multiplex PCR, the TCRdb table keeps only in-frame clones and is missing some. The sample lists 250,000 to 300,000 clones; 88% were seen once. The specimen sequenced was peripheral blood. Source of these receptors: a woman aged 25-40 years with acute or convalescent COVID-19.

Remarks on this clone: Within the sample, other DNA sequences also encode this same CDR3. CDR3 residues: CASSVETGTRETQYF. DNA of the CDR3: TGTGCCAGCAGCGTAGAGACAGGGACACGCGAGACCCAGTACTTC. This chain joins TRBV9 and TRBJ2-5; 7 nucleotides agree with TRBD1. The CDR3 extends over 15 amino acids. CDR1 is SGDLS and CDR2 is YYNGEE in the germline V gene. The V gene end was trimmed by 0 bases and the J gene end by 5 bases; junction bases not matched to a gene: 7.

This chain joins TRBV11-3 and TRBJ1-2; 9 bases map to TRBD1. Per the germline V gene, CDR1 is SGHNT and CDR2 is YENEEA. This CDR3 is built from 17 residues. Trimming took 5 bases from V and 6 from J; bases not matched to a gene: 16. CDR3 sequence reads: CASSGIIPGQGLNGYTF. DNA of the CDR3: TGTGCCAGCAGCGGTATAATCCCAGGACAGGGGTTGAATGGCTACACCTTC.

The genes are TRBV6-6 and TRBJ1-3, with a tentative D call TRBD1 (6 bases). CDR1 and CDR2 (germline): MNHNY, SVGAGI (reference sequence). The CDR3 is 16 amino acids. V was shortened by 2 bases and J by 5 bases, with 16 bases between the two germline ends. The CDR3 reads CASSYLQQGNRNTIYF. CDR3 sequence (DNA): TGTGCCAGCAGTTACCTGCAACAGGGAAATCGAAACACCATATATTTT.

The chain joins TRBV5-1 to TRBJ2-1; 9 nucleotides agree with TRBD2. V trimming: 4 bases; J trimming: 4 bases; junction bases outside the gene matches: 12. The CDR3 length is 17 residues. Germline V lookup: CDR1 SGHRS, CDR2 YFSETQ. CDR3 loop: CASSRQPPSGVYNEQFF. CDR3 bases: TGCGCCAGCAGCCGCCAGCCGCCTAGCGGGGTTTACAATGAGCAGTTCTTC.

This clone was seen a single time. The rearrangement links TRBV29-1 to TRBJ2-3; TRBD2 is a possible D gene (7 bases). CDR1 is SQVTM, CDR2 ANQGSEA, per germline. V dropped 4 bases and J dropped 4 bases, with 12 bases sitting between them. The CDR3 is 13 residues long. The CDR3 spells CSVARGRADTQYF. CDR3 in DNA: TGCAGCGTTGCGAGGGGGAGGGCAGATACGCAGTATTTT.

The V call is TRBV11-2, the J call TRBJ2-1; 12 positions match TRBD2. The V and J ends lost 1 base and 8 bases, in that order; junction bases with no gene match: 3. The CDR3 runs 15 residues. The germline V gene has CDR1 SGHAT and CDR2 FQNNGV. CDR3 nucleotides: TGTGCCAGCAGCTTAGGGGGACTAGCGGGCTATGAGCAGTTCTTC. It specifies CASSLGGLAGYEQFF.

Here the CDR3 DNA reads TGTGCCAGCAGTAACAGGGGGAGAAGTACTGAAGCTTTCTTT. Translated, it gives CASSNRGRSTEAFF. The V and J genes are TRBV6-2 or TRBV6-3 and TRBJ1-1; 8 nucleotides agree with TRBD1. The germline V gene has CDR1 MNHEY and CDR2 SVGEGT. Trimming removed 5 bases from V and 5 bases from J; junction bases left unmatched: 7. CDR3 length: 14 amino acids.